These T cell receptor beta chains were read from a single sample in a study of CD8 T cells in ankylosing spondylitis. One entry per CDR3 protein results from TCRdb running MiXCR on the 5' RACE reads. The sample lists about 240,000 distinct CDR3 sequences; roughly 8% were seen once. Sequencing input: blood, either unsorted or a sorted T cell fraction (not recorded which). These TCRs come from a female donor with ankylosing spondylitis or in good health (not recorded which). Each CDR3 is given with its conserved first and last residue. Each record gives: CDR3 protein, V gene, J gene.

CDR3: CSCTGTGSETQYF
V: TRBV29-1
J: TRBJ2-5

CDR3: CASSEGLAGVSSSYEQYF
V: TRBV2
J: TRBJ2-7

CDR3: CSARPGRSNEKLFF
V: TRBV20-1
J: TRBJ1-4

CDR3: CASSLGVLLNTEAFF
V: TRBV5-1
J: TRBJ1-1

CDR3: CASSLGGRTDTQYF
V: TRBV12-3/TRBV12-4
J: TRBJ2-3

CDR3: CASSFVSHEQFF
V: TRBV12-3/TRBV12-4
J: TRBJ2-1

CDR3: CASTAADSGANVLTF
V: TRBV9
J: TRBJ2-6

CDR3: CASSQEGVRGQFF
V: TRBV3-1
J: TRBJ2-1

CDR3: CAWSVGSGLSYEQYF
V: TRBV30
J: TRBJ2-7

CDR3: CASSPWRGLAGEYNEQFF
V: TRBV11-2
J: TRBJ2-1

CDR3: CSANLPGQVYNEQFF
V: TRBV20-1
J: TRBJ2-1

CDR3: CASSLGTGGLGEQYF
V: TRBV5-1
J: TRBJ2-7

CDR3: CASSLSNEKLFF
V: TRBV12-3/TRBV12-4
J: TRBJ1-4

CDR3: CASSPRAAEAETQYF
V: TRBV7-2
J: TRBJ2-5

CDR3: CASSLFSGLTDTQYF
V: TRBV7-2
J: TRBJ2-3

CDR3: CSVFDRAPGGQYF
V: TRBV29-1
J: TRBJ2-5

CDR3: CASSPGQGLGYTF
V: TRBV7-2
J: TRBJ1-2

CDR3: CASSLGGQQNEKLFF
V: TRBV5-1
J: TRBJ1-4

CDR3: CASSSTGEAGQPQHF
V: TRBV7-9
J: TRBJ1-5

CDR3: CSVPHGNRGQETQYF
V: TRBV29-1
J: TRBJ2-5

CDR3: CASSQEGGPSTGELFF
V: TRBV3-1
J: TRBJ2-2

CDR3: CASSIAGGAGTEAFF
V: TRBV7-9
J: TRBJ1-1

CDR3: CASSLTSGRANTGELFF
V: TRBV11-2
J: TRBJ2-2

CDR3: CASSSSDVPSTDTQYF
V: TRBV28
J: TRBJ2-3

CDR3: CSQLGTSGTSKPGTQYF
V: TRBV20-1
J: TRBJ2-3

CDR3: CSVEGPTGEFGNTIYF
V: TRBV29-1
J: TRBJ1-3

CDR3: CASNPTDRGPLNTEAFF
V: TRBV6-1
J: TRBJ1-1

CDR3: CASSLGQFDSNQPQHF
V: TRBV7-2
J: TRBJ1-5

CDR3: CASSGGWFTGELFF
V: TRBV6-1
J: TRBJ2-2

CDR3: CSARSGRFYEQYF
V: TRBV20-1
J: TRBJ2-7

CDR3: CASSYEHEQYF
V: TRBV6-6
J: TRBJ2-7

CDR3: CASSLEVPGVTQYF
V: TRBV5-5
J: TRBJ2-5

CDR3: CSVEADLGEQFF
V: TRBV29-1
J: TRBJ2-1

CDR3: CASSLVEGWPGELFF
V: TRBV5-1
J: TRBJ2-2

CDR3: CSARAGLAGGPSNEQFF
V: TRBV20-1
J: TRBJ2-1

CDR3: CASSLSGPGQWPGAYGYTF
V: TRBV7-2
J: TRBJ1-2

CDR3: CASCSQGAGLVGSYGYTF
V: TRBV2
J: TRBJ1-2